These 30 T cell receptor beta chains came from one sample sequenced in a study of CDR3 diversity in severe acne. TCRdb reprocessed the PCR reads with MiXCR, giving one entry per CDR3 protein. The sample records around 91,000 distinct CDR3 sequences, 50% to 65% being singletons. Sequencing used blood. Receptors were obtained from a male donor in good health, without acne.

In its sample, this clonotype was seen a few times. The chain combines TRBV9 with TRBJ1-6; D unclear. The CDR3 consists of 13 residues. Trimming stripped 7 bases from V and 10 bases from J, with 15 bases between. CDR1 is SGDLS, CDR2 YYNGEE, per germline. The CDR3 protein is CASGETYVSPLHF. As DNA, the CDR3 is TGTGCCAGCGGCGAGACCTATGTCTCACCCCTCCACTTT.

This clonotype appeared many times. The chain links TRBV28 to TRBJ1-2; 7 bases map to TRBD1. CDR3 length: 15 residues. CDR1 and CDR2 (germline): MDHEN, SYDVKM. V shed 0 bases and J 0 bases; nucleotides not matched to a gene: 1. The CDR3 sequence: CASSLWTGSNYGYTF. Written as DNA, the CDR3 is TGTGCCAGCAGTTTATGGACAGGGTCTAACTATGGCTACACCTTC.

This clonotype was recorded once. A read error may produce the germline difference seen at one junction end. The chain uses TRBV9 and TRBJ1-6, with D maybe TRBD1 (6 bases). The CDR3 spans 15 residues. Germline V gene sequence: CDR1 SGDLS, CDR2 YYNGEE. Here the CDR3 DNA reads TGCGCCAGCAGCGTGGGGGTACAGGGACCTTTTCCCCTCCGCTTT. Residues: CASSVGVQGPFPLRF.

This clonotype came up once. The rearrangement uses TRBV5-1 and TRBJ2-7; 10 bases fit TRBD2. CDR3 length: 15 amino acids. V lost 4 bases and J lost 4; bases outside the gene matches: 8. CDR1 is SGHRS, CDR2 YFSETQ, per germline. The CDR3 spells CASSQPSGRGYEQYF. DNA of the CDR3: TGCGCCAGCAGCCAACCTAGCGGGAGAGGGTACGAGCAGTACTTC.

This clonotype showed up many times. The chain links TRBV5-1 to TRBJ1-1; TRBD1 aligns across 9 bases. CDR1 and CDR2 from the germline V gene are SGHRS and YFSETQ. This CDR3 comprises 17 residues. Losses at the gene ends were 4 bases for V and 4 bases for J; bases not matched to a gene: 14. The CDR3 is CASSPGGTGLGFTEAFF. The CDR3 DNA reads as TGCGCCAGCAGCCCCGGCGGGACAGGGCTTGGTTTCACTGAAGCTTTCTTT.

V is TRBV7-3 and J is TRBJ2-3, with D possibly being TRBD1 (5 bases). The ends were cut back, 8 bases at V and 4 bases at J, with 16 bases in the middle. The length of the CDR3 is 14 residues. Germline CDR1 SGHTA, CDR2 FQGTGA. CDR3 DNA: TGTGCCAGCGGGGCCCGGGCTATGCCAGATACGCAGTATTTT. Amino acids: CASGARAMPDTQYF. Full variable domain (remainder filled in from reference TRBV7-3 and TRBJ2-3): GAGVSQTPSNKVTEKGKYVELRCDPISGHTALYWYRQSLGQGPEFLIYFQGTGAADDSGLPNDRFFAVRPEGSVSTLKIQRTERGDSAVYLCASGARAMPDTQYFGPGTRLTVL.

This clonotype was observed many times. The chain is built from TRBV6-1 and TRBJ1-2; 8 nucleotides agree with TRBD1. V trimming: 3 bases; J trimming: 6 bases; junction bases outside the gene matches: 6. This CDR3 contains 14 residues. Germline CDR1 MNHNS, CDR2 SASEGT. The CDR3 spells CASSERTGSDGYTF. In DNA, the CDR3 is TGTGCCAGCAGTGAGAGGACAGGGTCGGATGGCTACACCTTC.

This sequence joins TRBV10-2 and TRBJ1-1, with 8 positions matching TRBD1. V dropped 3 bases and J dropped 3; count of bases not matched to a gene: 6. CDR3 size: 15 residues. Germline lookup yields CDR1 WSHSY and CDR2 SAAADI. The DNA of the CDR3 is TGCGCCAGCAGTGACTGGACAGGGCGGGACACTGAAGCTTTCTTT. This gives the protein CASSDWTGRDTEAFF.

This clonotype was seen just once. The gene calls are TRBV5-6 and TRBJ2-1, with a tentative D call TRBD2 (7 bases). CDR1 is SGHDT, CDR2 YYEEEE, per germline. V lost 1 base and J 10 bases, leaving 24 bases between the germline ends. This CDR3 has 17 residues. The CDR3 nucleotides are TGTGCCAGCAGCTTGATCAGGGGAGGGAGACCTCTCGGCGAGCAGTTCTTC. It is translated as CASSLIRGGRPLGEQFF. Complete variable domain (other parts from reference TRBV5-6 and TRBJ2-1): DAGVTQSPTHLIKTRGQQVTLRCSPKSGHDTVSWYQQALGQGPQFIFQYYEEEERQRGNFPDRFSGHQFPNYSSELNVNALLLGDSALYLCASSLIRGGRPLGEQFFGPGTRLTVL.

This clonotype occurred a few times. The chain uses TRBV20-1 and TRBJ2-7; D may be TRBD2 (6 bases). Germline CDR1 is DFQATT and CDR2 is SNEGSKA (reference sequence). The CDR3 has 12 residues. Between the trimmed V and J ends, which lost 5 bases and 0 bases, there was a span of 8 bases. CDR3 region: CSAETSSYEQYF. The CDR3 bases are TGCAGTGCTGAGACTAGCTCCTACGAGCAGTACTTC.

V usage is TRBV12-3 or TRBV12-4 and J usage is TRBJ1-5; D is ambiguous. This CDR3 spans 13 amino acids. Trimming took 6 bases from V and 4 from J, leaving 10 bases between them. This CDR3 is CASRADGNQPQHF. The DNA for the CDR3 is TGTGCCAGCAGAGCTGACGGGAATCAGCCCCAGCATTTT.

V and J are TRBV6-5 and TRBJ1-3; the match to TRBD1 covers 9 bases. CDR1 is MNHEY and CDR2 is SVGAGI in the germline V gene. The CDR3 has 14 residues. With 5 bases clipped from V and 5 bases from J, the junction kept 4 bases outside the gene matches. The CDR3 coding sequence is TGTGCCAGCAGTCTGACAGGGGGTCGAAACACCATATATTTT. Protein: CASSLTGGRNTIYF.

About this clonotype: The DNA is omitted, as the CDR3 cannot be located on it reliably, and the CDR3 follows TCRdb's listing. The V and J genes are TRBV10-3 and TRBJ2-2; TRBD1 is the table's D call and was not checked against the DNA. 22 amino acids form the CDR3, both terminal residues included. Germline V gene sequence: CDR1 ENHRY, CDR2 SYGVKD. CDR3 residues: CAIEAPNAYEQYFGPGTGELFF.

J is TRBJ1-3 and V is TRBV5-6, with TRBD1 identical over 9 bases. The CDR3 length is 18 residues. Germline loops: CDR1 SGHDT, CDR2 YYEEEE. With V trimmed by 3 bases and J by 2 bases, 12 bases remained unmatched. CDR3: CASSSLRDRVAPGNTIYF. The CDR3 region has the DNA TGTGCCAGCAGCTCGCTCCGGGACAGGGTTGCCCCTGGAAACACCATATATTTT.

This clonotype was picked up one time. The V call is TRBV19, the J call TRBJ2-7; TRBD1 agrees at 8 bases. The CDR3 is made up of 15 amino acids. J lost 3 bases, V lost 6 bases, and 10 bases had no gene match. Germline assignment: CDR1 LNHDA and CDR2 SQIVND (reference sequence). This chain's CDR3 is CASSPSRDRRYEQYF. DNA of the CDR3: TGTGCCAGTAGCCCCAGCCGGGACAGGCGCTACGAGCAGTACTTC.

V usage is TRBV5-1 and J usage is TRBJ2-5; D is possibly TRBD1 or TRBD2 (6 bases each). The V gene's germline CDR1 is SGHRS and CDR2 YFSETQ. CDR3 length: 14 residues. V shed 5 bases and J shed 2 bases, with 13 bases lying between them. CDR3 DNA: TGCGCCAGCAGTAGACAGGAGGGGCAAGAGACCCAGTACTTC. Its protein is CASSRQEGQETQYF.

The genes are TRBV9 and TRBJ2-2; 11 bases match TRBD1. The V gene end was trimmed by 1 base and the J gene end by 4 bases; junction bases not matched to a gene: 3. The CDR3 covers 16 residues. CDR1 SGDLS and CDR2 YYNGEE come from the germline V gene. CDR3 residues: CASSVSGTGGTGELFF. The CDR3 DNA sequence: TGTGCCAGCAGCGTATCTGGGACAGGGGGCACCGGGGAGCTGTTTTTT. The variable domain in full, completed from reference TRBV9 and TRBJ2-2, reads DSGVTQTPKHLITATGQRVTLRCSPRSGDLSVYWYQQSLDQGLQFLIQYYNGEERAKGNILERFSAQQFPDLHSELNLSSLELGDSALYFCASSVSGTGGTGELFFGEGSRLTVL.

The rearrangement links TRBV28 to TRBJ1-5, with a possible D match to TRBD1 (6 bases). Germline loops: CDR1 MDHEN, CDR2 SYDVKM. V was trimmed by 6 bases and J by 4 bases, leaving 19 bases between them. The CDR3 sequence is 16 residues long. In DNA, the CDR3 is TGTGCCAGCAGCATAGGGGGAAGACGGGGAAATCAGCCCCAGCATTTT. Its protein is CASSIGGRRGNQPQHF.

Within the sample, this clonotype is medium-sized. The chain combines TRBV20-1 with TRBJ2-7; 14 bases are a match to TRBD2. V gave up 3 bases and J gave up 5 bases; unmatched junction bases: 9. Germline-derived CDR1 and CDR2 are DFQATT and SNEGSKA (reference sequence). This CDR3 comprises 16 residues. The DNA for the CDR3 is TGCAGTGCTAGCGCCCGACTAGCGGGAGGGCGGGACGAGCAGTACTTC. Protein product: CSASARLAGGRDEQYF.

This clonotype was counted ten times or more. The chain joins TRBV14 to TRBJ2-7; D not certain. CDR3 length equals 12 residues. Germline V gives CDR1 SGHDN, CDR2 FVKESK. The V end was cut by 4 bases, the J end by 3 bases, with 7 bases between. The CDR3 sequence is CASSRTVYEQYF. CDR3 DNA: TGTGCCAGCAGCCGGACCGTCTACGAGCAGTACTTC.

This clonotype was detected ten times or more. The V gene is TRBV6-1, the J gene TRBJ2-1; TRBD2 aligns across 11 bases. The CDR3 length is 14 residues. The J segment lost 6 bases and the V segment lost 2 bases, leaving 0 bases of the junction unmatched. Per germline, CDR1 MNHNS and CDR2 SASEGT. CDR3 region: CASSELAGGNEQFF. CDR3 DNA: TGTGCCAGCAGTGAACTAGCGGGGGGCAATGAGCAGTTCTTC.

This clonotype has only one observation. CDR3 nucleotide sequence: TGCAGCGTTGGACAGGGGGGTTCACCCCTCCACTTT. This sequence encodes CSVGQGGSPLHF. V usage is TRBV29-1 and J usage is TRBJ1-6; 9 bases map to TRBD1. Germline loops: CDR1 SQVTM, CDR2 ANQGSEA. The ends lost 4 bases at V and 9 bases at J; junction bases unmatched: 1. CDR3 length: 12 residues.

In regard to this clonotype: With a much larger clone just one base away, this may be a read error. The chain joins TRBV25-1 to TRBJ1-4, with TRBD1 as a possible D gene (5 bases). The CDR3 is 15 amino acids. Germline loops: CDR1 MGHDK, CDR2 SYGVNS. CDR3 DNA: TGTGCCAGCAGTGAATCCCGTAGGGGTGGTGAAAGACTGTTTTTT. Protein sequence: CASSESRRGGERLFF. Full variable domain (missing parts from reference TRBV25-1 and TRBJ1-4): EADIYQTPRYLVIGTGKKITLECSQTMGHDKMYWYQQDPGMELHLIHYSYGVNSTEKGDLSSESTVSRIRTEHFPLTLESARPSHTSQYLCASSESRRGGERLFFGSGTQLSVL.

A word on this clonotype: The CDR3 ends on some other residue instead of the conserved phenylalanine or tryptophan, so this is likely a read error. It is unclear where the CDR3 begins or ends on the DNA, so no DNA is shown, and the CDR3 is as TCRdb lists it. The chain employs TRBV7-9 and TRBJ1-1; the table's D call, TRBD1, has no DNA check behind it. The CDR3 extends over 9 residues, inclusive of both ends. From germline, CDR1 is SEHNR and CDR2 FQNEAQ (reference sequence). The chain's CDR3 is CASSWDRDR.

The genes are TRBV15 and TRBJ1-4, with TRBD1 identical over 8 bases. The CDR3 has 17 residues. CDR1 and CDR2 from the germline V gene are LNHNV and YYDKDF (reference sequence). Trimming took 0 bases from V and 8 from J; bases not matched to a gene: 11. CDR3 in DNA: TGTGCCACCAGCAGAGACCCAGGCGGACAGGGTGGGGAAAAACTGTTTTTT. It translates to CATSRDPGGQGGEKLFF.

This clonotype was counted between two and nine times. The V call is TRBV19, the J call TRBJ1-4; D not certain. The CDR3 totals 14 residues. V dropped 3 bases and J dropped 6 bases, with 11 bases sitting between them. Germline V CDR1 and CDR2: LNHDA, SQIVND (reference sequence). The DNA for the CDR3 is TGTGCCAGTAGTATTGCAGGATTGTATGAAAAACTGTTTTTT. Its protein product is CASSIAGLYEKLFF.

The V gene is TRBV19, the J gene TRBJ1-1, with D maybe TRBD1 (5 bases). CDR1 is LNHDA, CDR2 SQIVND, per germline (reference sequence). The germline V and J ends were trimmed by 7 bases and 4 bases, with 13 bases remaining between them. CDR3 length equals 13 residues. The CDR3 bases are TGTGCCAGTATTCGAGAGAGGGGCACTGAAGCTTTCTTT. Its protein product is CASIRERGTEAFF. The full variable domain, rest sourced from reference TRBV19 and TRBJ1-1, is DGGITQSPKYLFRKEGQNVTLSCEQNLNHDAMYWYRQDPGQGLRLIYYSQIVNDFQKGDIAEGYSVSREKKESFPLTVTSAQKNPTAFYLCASIRERGTEAFFGQGTRLTVV.

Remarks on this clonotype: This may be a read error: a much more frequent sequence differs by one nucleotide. Here the CDR3 DNA reads TGTGCCAGCAGCGCAGGCGGGGGTCTCCGGGAAAAACTGTTTTTT. Translated, it gives CASSAGGGLREKLFF. This rearrangement joins TRBV9 to TRBJ1-4; tentative D call: TRBD1 (5 bases). V was clipped by 3 bases and J by 8 bases, with 17 bases between them. The CDR3 is made up of 15 amino acids. Germline lookup yields CDR1 SGDLS and CDR2 YYNGEE.

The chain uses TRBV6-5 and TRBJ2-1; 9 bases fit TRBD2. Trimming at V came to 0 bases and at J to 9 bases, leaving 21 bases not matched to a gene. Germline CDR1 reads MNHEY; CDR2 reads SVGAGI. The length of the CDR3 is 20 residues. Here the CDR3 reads CASSYSSGTSGRPDYTEQFF. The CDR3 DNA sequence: TGTGCCAGCAGTTACTCTTCCGGCACTAGCGGGCGCCCCGATTATACTGAGCAGTTCTTC.

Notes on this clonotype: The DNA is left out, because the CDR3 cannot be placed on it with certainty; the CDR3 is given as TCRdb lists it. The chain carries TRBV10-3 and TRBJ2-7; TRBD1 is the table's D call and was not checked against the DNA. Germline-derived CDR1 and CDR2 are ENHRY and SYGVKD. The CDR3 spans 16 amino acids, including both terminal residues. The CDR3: CAICASTGTGFYEQYF.